Listed here are 20 T cell receptor beta chains from one sample, sequenced in a study of shared clonotypes between healthy human individuals. Assay used: immunoSEQ multiplex PCR; TCRdb lists only in-frame clones, some missing. The data show around 510,000 clones, approximately 95% seen once. Sequenced: naive CD4+ T cells sorted from blood. Noted subset: CD45RA+ positively selected. The receptors originated from a young woman in good health.

The rearrangement joins TRBV5-1 to TRBJ2-2; possible D gene TRBD2, 5 bases. This CDR3 contains 16 residues. CDR1 is SGHRS and CDR2 is YFSETQ in the germline V gene. Trimming pared 7 bases from V and 0 bases from J, leaving 16 bases between. The CDR3 DNA follows: TGCGCCAGCGTCGGGGTGGGATTCGCGAACACCGGGGAGCTGTTTTTT. Its translation is CASVGVGFANTGELFF.

The chain has TRBV28 and TRBJ2-3; 11 bases are a match to TRBD2. J lost 10 bases, V lost 6 bases, and 12 bases had no gene match. This CDR3 spans 15 amino acids. Germline assignment: CDR1 MDHEN and CDR2 SYDVKM. The CDR3 DNA follows: TGTGCCAGCAGCCCCCTGACTAGCGGGACTCTTCCGCAGTATTTT. Translated, it gives CASSPLTSGTLPQYF.

The gene calls are TRBV7-6 and TRBJ2-1; D call uncertain. Germline V lookup: CDR1 SGHVS, CDR2 FNYEAQ. Trimming cost V 4 bases and J 7 bases, with 17 bases left between them. CDR3 length equals 15 residues. CDR3 nucleotide sequence: TGTGCCAGCAGCTCATCCGGACCCCCCGCGAATGAGCAGTTCTTC. Translation gives CASSSSGPPANEQFF.

This sequence joins TRBV5-1 and TRBJ2-7; no clear D gene. Germline assignment: CDR1 SGHRS and CDR2 YFSETQ. The CDR3 loop spans 13 amino acids. V lost 0 bases and J 2 bases, leaving 6 bases between the germline ends. CDR3 nucleotide sequence: TGCGCCAGCAGCTTGGGAGAAGCCTACGAGCAGTACTTC. Protein sequence: CASSLGEAYEQYF. Filled out from reference TRBV5-1 and TRBJ2-7, the complete variable domain reads KAGVTQTPRYLIKTRGQQVTLSCSPISGHRSVSWYQQTPGQGLQFLFEYFSETQRNKGNFPGRFSGRQFSNSRSEMNVSTLELGDSALYLCASSLGEAYEQYFGPGTRLTVT.

The chain uses TRBV28 and TRBJ2-1; D gene unclear. Trimming shortened V by 4 bases and J by 4 bases, and 5 bases separated the two germline ends. The CDR3 consists of 12 residues. Germline assignment: CDR1 MDHEN and CDR2 SYDVKM. CDR3 in amino acids: CASSSMYNEQFF. DNA of the CDR3: TGTGCCAGCAGTTCTATGTACAATGAGCAGTTCTTC.

The chain carries TRBV18 and TRBJ1-3; TRBD1 matches 7 bases. V was pared by 2 bases and J by 4 bases, with 5 bases of the junction left unmatched. CDR1 is KGHSH, CDR2 LQKENI, per germline. This CDR3 has 15 residues. This CDR3 reads CASSPKQGQGNTIYF. The CDR3 DNA reads as TGTGCCAGCTCACCAAAACAGGGGCAAGGAAACACCATATATTTT.

The gene calls are TRBV7-9 and TRBJ2-3; D is undetermined. Trimming shortened V by 1 base and J by 2 bases, and 10 bases separated the two germline ends. The CDR3 length is 15 residues. Germline CDR1 is SEHNR and CDR2 is FQNEAQ (reference sequence). DNA for the CDR3: TGTGCCAGCAGCTTAGGAAACCAAAACACAGATACGCAGTATTTT. Translated, it gives CASSLGNQNTDTQYF.

This chain uses TRBV10-3 with TRBJ2-7, with a possible D match to TRBD1 (5 bases). In germline, CDR1 is ENHRY, CDR2 SYGVKD. The CDR3 has 14 amino acids. Between the trimmed V and J ends, which lost 4 bases and 1 base, there was a span of 11 bases. CDR3 coding DNA: TGTGCCATCAGTGGGGGCGCGGCTTCCTACGAGCAGTACTTC. Translating gives CAISGGAASYEQYF.

The chain is built from TRBV6-5 and TRBJ2-4; no definite D call. Germline V CDR1 and CDR2: MNHEY, SVGAGI. The CDR3 covers 16 residues. The ends were cut back, 0 bases at V and 6 bases at J, with 15 bases in the middle. The chain's CDR3 is CASSYSAISPGNIQYF. In nucleotides, the CDR3 is TGTGCCAGCAGTTACTCGGCCATATCACCCGGAAACATTCAGTACTTC.

The chain joins TRBV7-9 to TRBJ2-1; 7 bases are a match to TRBD2. The CDR3 is 14 residues long. The J segment lost 5 bases and the V segment lost 2 bases, leaving 3 bases of the junction unmatched. Per the germline V gene, CDR1 is SEHNR and CDR2 is FQNEAQ (reference sequence). CDR3 DNA: TGTGCCAGCAGCTTACTAGCGGAGGACAATGAGCAGTTCTTC. It yields the protein CASSLLAEDNEQFF.

The gene calls are TRBV6-6 and TRBJ1-2; D call uncertain. The CDR3 spans 14 residues. V lost 2 bases and J lost 4, with 11 bases in between. The germline V gene encodes CDR1 MNHNY and CDR2 SVGAGI (reference sequence). The CDR3 loop is CASSYGGAGYGYTF. The CDR3 DNA is TGTGCCAGCAGTTACGGCGGTGCCGGCTATGGCTACACCTTC.

The J gene is TRBJ1-3, the V gene TRBV7-9, with D possibly matching TRBD1 (5 bases). Germline lookup yields CDR1 SEHNR and CDR2 FQNEAQ (reference sequence). The length of the CDR3 is 16 residues. Trimming took off 5 bases at V and 0 bases at J, with 14 bases between the two ends. The chain's CDR3 is CASSQTGRPSGNTIYF. The CDR3 DNA reads as TGTGCCAGCAGCCAAACGGGACGGCCCTCTGGAAACACCATATATTTT.

The V call is TRBV6-5, the J call TRBJ2-2, with D possibly matching TRBD1 (5 bases). The CDR3 is made up of 15 amino acids. The germline V and J ends were trimmed by 6 bases and 2 bases, with 13 bases remaining between them. Germline values: CDR1 MNHEY, CDR2 SVGAGI. The CDR3 nucleotides are TGTGCCAGCAGGCTAGGGGTCGGAAACACCGGGGAGCTGTTTTTT. It yields the protein CASRLGVGNTGELFF.

V is TRBV6-4 and J is TRBJ2-5, with 9 bases that match TRBD2. From germline, CDR1 is MRHNA and CDR2 SNTAGT. There are 15 residues in the CDR3. Unmatched junction bases numbered 6, after V lost 6 bases and J lost 1 base. The CDR3 is CASSPGLAFQETQYF. CDR3 DNA: TGTGCCAGCAGCCCAGGACTAGCGTTCCAAGAGACCCAGTACTTC.

The chain couples TRBV7-9 to TRBJ1-1; 7 bases match TRBD1. Germline V gives CDR1 SEHNR, CDR2 FQNEAQ (reference sequence). With 6 bases clipped from V and 4 bases from J, the junction kept 8 bases outside the gene matches. The CDR3 runs to 14 residues. The CDR3 loop is CASRNTGAPTEAFF. CDR3 DNA sequence: TGTGCCAGCAGGAACACAGGGGCCCCCACTGAAGCTTTCTTT.

This rearrangement joins TRBV29-1 to TRBJ2-5; D is uncertain. The V gene lost 4 bases and the J gene lost 1 base, with 4 bases spanning the gap. CDR1 SQVTM and CDR2 ANQGSEA come from the germline V gene. The CDR3 loop spans 11 amino acids. CDR3 sequence (DNA): TGCAGCGTTGCCCCCCAAGAGACCCAGTACTTC. This gives the protein CSVAPQETQYF. Drawing the rest from reference TRBV29-1 and TRBJ2-5, the complete variable domain is SAVISQKPSRDICQRGTSLTIQCQVDSQVTMMFWYRQQPGQSLTLIATANQGSEATYESGFVIDKFPISRPNLTFSTLTVSNMSPEDSSIYLCSVAPQETQYFGPGTRLLVL.

The chain is built from TRBV5-1 and TRBJ2-7; 10 nucleotides agree with TRBD2. Germline values: CDR1 SGHRS, CDR2 YFSETQ. The junction had 10 bases not matched to a gene; V was cut back by 4 bases and J by 6 bases. This CDR3 is 15 amino acids long. The CDR3 loop is CASSSSIAGGAEQYF. Written as DNA, the CDR3 is TGCGCCAGCAGCAGTTCAATAGCGGGAGGAGCCGAGCAGTACTTC.

The chain uses TRBV11-2 and TRBJ2-7; 9 positions match TRBD1. The CDR3 loop spans 15 amino acids. With V trimmed by 4 bases and J by 4 bases, 8 bases remained unmatched. CDR1 and CDR2 from the germline V gene are SGHAT and FQNNGV. The CDR3 DNA sequence: TGTGCCAGCAGCTCCGCACGGGACAGGGTGTACGAGCAGTACTTC. Residues: CASSSARDRVYEQYF. The variable domain in full, with the rest retrieved from reference TRBV11-2 and TRBJ2-7, is EAGVAQSPRYKIIEKRQSVAFWCNPISGHATLYWYQQILGQGPKLLIQFQNNGVVDDSQLPKDRFSAERLKGVDSTLKIQPAKLEDSAVYLCASSSARDRVYEQYFGPGTRLTVT.

V usage is TRBV11-1 and J usage is TRBJ2-7, with 7 bases fitting TRBD1. CDR3 length: 14 residues. The germline V gene encodes CDR1 SGHAT and CDR2 FQDESV (reference sequence). V was pared by 2 bases and J by 0 bases, with 1 base of the junction left unmatched. CDR3 in amino acids: CASSLHRGSYEQYF. The CDR3 nucleotides are TGTGCCAGCAGCTTACACAGGGGCTCCTACGAGCAGTACTTC.

The CDR3 reads CASSFRTGEETQYF. CDR3 nucleotides: TGTGCCAGCAGTTTTAGGACAGGGGAAGAGACCCAGTACTTC. V and J are TRBV27 and TRBJ2-5; 9 bases line up with TRBD1. J was trimmed by 3 bases and V by 3 bases; bases with no gene match: 2. Germline V gene sequence: CDR1 MNHEY, CDR2 SMNVEV (reference sequence). There are 14 residues in the CDR3.